These T cell receptor beta chains were read from a single sample in a study of blood T cell repertoires in COVID-19. TCRdb keeps only in-frame clones here, not all; method: immunoSEQ multiplex PCR. The repertoire includes fewer than 250,000 clones, 65% to 90% of them detected once, and about 8% sits in the top ten. What was sequenced was peripheral blood. Receptors originate from a woman between 50 and 59 years old with acute or convalescent COVID-19. Each CDR3 is given with its conserved first and last residue. D genes are given only for firm matches. The size of a clone is reported for some rows only, either as once, few or many, or as a class for expanded clones.

clone_size: .
v_call: TRBV6-6
j_call: TRBJ1-5
d_call: TRBD1
cdr3_nt: TGTGCCAGCAGTCCTACAGGGGTATATCAGCCCCAGCATTTT
cdr3_aa: CASSPTGVYQPQHF

clone_size: .
v_call: TRBV4-2
j_call: TRBJ2-7
d_call: TRBD1
cdr3_nt: TGTGCCAGCAGCCAAGAAGGGGACAGGACGGTCTACGAGCAGTACTTC
cdr3_aa: CASSQEGDRTVYEQYF

clone_size: .
v_call: TRBV4-3
j_call: TRBJ2-1
d_call: .
cdr3_nt: TGCGCCAGCAGCCAAGCACTCAGTCGGGGGGCGGGAAATGAGCAGTTCTTC
cdr3_aa: CASSQALSRGAGNEQFF

clone_size: .
v_call: TRBV7-9
j_call: TRBJ1-1
d_call: .
cdr3_nt: TGTGCCAGCAGCTTATTGCAGGGGATCGGCGCTGAAGCTTTCTTT
cdr3_aa: CASSLLQGIGAEAFF

clone_size: .
v_call: TRBV6-1
j_call: TRBJ1-3
d_call: TRBD1
cdr3_nt: TGTGCCAGCAGTGAAGCTGGAGGGGGCCTCTCTGGAAACACCATATATTTT
cdr3_aa: CASSEAGGGLSGNTIYF

clone_size: .
v_call: TRBV4-1
j_call: TRBJ1-6
d_call: .
cdr3_nt: TGCGCCAGCAGCCATCCCCAGGGGAAGAATTCACCCCTCCACTTT
cdr3_aa: CASSHPQGKNSPLHF

clone_size: .
v_call: TRBV20-1
j_call: TRBJ2-7
d_call: .
cdr3_nt: TGCAGTGCTAGTTCCCTGCGCGATCCTCTGAGCGACGAGCAGTACTTC
cdr3_aa: CSASSLRDPLSDEQYF

clone_size: .
v_call: TRBV28
j_call: TRBJ1-5
d_call: .
cdr3_nt: TGTGCCAGCAGTTTAGTGGGGGCAATTCAGCCCCAGCATTTT
cdr3_aa: CASSLVGAIQPQHF

clone_size: .
v_call: TRBV29-1
j_call: TRBJ2-1
d_call: .
cdr3_nt: TGCAGCGTTGAACCCCAGGACAGATATTACAATGAGCAGTTCTTC
cdr3_aa: CSVEPQDRYYNEQFF

clone_size: .
v_call: TRBV24-1
j_call: TRBJ2-1
d_call: TRBD1
cdr3_nt: TGTGCCACCAGTGATTTGACCGGGACAGGGCCATCCTACAATGAGCAGTTCTTC
cdr3_aa: CATSDLTGTGPSYNEQFF

clone_size: .
v_call: TRBV24-1
j_call: TRBJ2-2
d_call: TRBD1
cdr3_nt: TGTGCCACCGGGGGACAGTCGAACACCGGGGAGCTGTTTTTT
cdr3_aa: CATGGQSNTGELFF

clone_size: .
v_call: TRBV28
j_call: TRBJ2-1
d_call: TRBD1
cdr3_nt: TGTGCCAGCAGCCACTGGGACAGGGCAAATGAGCAGTTCTTC
cdr3_aa: CASSHWDRANEQFF

clone_size: once
v_call: TRBV2
j_call: TRBJ1-2
d_call: .
cdr3_nt: TGTGCCAGCAAGGAAGCCTCCCGGGGCTACACCTTC
cdr3_aa: CASKEASRGYTF

clone_size: .
v_call: TRBV27
j_call: TRBJ1-2
d_call: TRBD1
cdr3_nt: TGTGCCAGCAGCACAGGGGGCGAGATCTATGGCTACACCTTC
cdr3_aa: CASSTGGEIYGYTF

clone_size: .
v_call: TRBV15
j_call: TRBJ1-1
d_call: .
cdr3_nt: TGTGCCACCAGCAGAGATTTAGCTGTGAACACTGAAGCTTTCTTT
cdr3_aa: CATSRDLAVNTEAFF

clone_size: .
v_call: TRBV15
j_call: TRBJ2-3
d_call: .
cdr3_nt: TGTGCCACCGCAAACACCGAGACAACCCTTCCGGATACGCAGTATTTT
cdr3_aa: CATANTETTLPDTQYF

clone_size: .
v_call: TRBV28
j_call: TRBJ2-1
d_call: TRBD2
cdr3_nt: TGTGCCAGCAGGGTCGGGGGGGGTAGCTCCTACAATGAGCAGTTCTTC
cdr3_aa: CASRVGGGSSYNEQFF

clone_size: few
v_call: TRBV15
j_call: TRBJ2-1
d_call: TRBD2
cdr3_nt: TGTGCCACGATGCGGGAGAAGGTTAGCAATGAGCAGTTCTTC
cdr3_aa: CATMREKVSNEQFF

clone_size: .
v_call: TRBV7-2
j_call: TRBJ2-2
d_call: .
cdr3_nt: TGTGCCAGCAGCTTAGAGAGGAACACCGGGGAGCTGTTTTTT
cdr3_aa: CASSLERNTGELFF

clone_size: .
v_call: TRBV6-4
j_call: TRBJ2-3
d_call: TRBD1
cdr3_nt: TGTGCCAGCAGTGAGGGACAGGGGGCAGATACGCAGTATTTT
cdr3_aa: CASSEGQGADTQYF

clone_size: .
v_call: TRBV27
j_call: TRBJ2-7
d_call: TRBD1
cdr3_nt: TGTGCCAGCAGTTCCCGGACAGGCTACGAGCAGTACTTC
cdr3_aa: CASSSRTGYEQYF

clone_size: few
v_call: TRBV30
j_call: TRBJ1-6
d_call: .
cdr3_nt: TGTGCCTGGAGTCCCAGTAGGAGAGGTAATTCACCCCTCCACTTT
cdr3_aa: CAWSPSRRGNSPLHF

clone_size: .
v_call: TRBV7-9
j_call: TRBJ1-3
d_call: .
cdr3_nt: TGTGCCAGCATCCTGACGGGGGTAGGCAACACCATATATTTT
cdr3_aa: CASILTGVGNTIYF

clone_size: .
v_call: TRBV18
j_call: TRBJ1-1
d_call: .
cdr3_nt: TGTGCCAGCTCACCACAGAGGGATCTTGAAGCTTTCTTT
cdr3_aa: CASSPQRDLEAFF

clone_size: .
v_call: TRBV6-5
j_call: TRBJ1-2
d_call: TRBD1
cdr3_nt: TGTGCCAGCAGTACGACCAGGGGGTCCTATGGCTACACCTTC
cdr3_aa: CASSTTRGSYGYTF

clone_size: few
v_call: TRBV7-4
j_call: TRBJ2-1
d_call: TRBD2
cdr3_nt: TGTGCCAGCAGCTTAGGTACGGCTAGCGGGGGGGTAACCTACAATGAGCAGTTCTTC
cdr3_aa: CASSLGTASGGVTYNEQFF

clone_size: .
v_call: TRBV2
j_call: TRBJ2-7
d_call: .
cdr3_nt: TGTGCCAGCACGATGGCGGGGGCCCTCTCCTACGAGCAGTACTTC
cdr3_aa: CASTMAGALSYEQYF

clone_size: .
v_call: TRBV21-1
j_call: TRBJ1-6
d_call: .
cdr3_nt: .
cdr3_aa: CASSKFGTGTPDSPLHF

clone_size: once
v_call: TRBV21-1
j_call: TRBJ2-7
d_call: .
cdr3_nt: TGTGAGGAGGCCGGGTACGAGCAGTACTTC
cdr3_aa: CEEAGYEQYF

clone_size: .
v_call: TRBV11-1
j_call: TRBJ2-5
d_call: .
cdr3_nt: TGTGCCAGCAGGATCAGCGGTAGGACTACCCAGTACTTC
cdr3_aa: CASRISGRTTQYF

clone_size: once
v_call: TRBV19
j_call: TRBJ1-2
d_call: .
cdr3_nt: TGTGCCAGTAGTACCGTCAGGGGAGCTAACTATGGCTACACCTTC
cdr3_aa: CASSTVRGANYGYTF

clone_size: once
v_call: TRBV4-3
j_call: TRBJ1-5
d_call: .
cdr3_nt: TGCGCCAGCAGCCAAGACCAGGGACACCCAACAAAGCAGCCCCAGCATTTT
cdr3_aa: CASSQDQGHPTKQPQHF

clone_size: .
v_call: TRBV7-9
j_call: TRBJ1-2
d_call: TRBD1
cdr3_nt: TGTGCCAGCAGCCCTACGGAGGGGGCCTATGGCTACACCTTC
cdr3_aa: CASSPTEGAYGYTF

clone_size: .
v_call: TRBV6-5
j_call: TRBJ1-2
d_call: TRBD1
cdr3_nt: TGTGCCAGCAGTCGGGACAGCAATAACTATGGCTACACCTTC
cdr3_aa: CASSRDSNNYGYTF

clone_size: many
v_call: TRBV30
j_call: TRBJ1-6
d_call: .
cdr3_nt: TGTGCCTGGAGGCTGGGCACAAATTCACCCCTCCACTTT
cdr3_aa: CAWRLGTNSPLHF

clone_size: .
v_call: TRBV24-1
j_call: TRBJ1-1
d_call: TRBD1
cdr3_nt: TGTGCCACCAGTGCCGGACAGGACCTGCACACTGAAGCTTTCTTT
cdr3_aa: CATSAGQDLHTEAFF

clone_size: once
v_call: TRBV7-7
j_call: TRBJ1-4
d_call: .
cdr3_nt: TGTGCCAGCAGCTTAGCGCCGGGGGGGATTGGTAATGAAAAACTGTTTTTT
cdr3_aa: CASSLAPGGIGNEKLFF

clone_size: .
v_call: TRBV2
j_call: TRBJ2-5
d_call: TRBD1
cdr3_nt: TGTGCCAGCAGTGATAAGGACAGGGTAATAGAGACCCAGTACTTC
cdr3_aa: CASSDKDRVIETQYF

clone_size: .
v_call: TRBV2
j_call: TRBJ1-2
d_call: .
cdr3_nt: TGTGCCAGCAGCCCCCGGGACTACATTTCCTATGGCTACACCTTC
cdr3_aa: CASSPRDYISYGYTF

clone_size: .
v_call: TRBV18
j_call: TRBJ1-1
d_call: .
cdr3_nt: TGTGCCAGCTCCCGGAGCGTCACTGAAGCTTTCTTT
cdr3_aa: CASSRSVTEAFF

clone_size: .
v_call: TRBV24-1
j_call: TRBJ2-3
d_call: TRBD2
cdr3_nt: TGTGCCACCAGTGTACGGGAGGCGGATACGCAGTATTTT
cdr3_aa: CATSVREADTQYF

clone_size: .
v_call: TRBV25-1
j_call: TRBJ1-2
d_call: .
cdr3_nt: TGTGCCAGCAGACTCCAAGACTCCATGGACTATGGCTACACCTTC
cdr3_aa: CASRLQDSMDYGYTF

clone_size: .
v_call: TRBV1
j_call: TRBJ1-2
d_call: .
cdr3_nt: TGCACCAGCAGCCAAGATCCCAGGGATCCCTATGGCTACACCTTC
cdr3_aa: CTSSQDPRDPYGYTF

clone_size: once
v_call: TRBV7-2
j_call: TRBJ1-1
d_call: .
cdr3_nt: TGTGCCAGCAGCCTACCGACATCCACTGAAGCTTTCTTT
cdr3_aa: CASSLPTSTEAFF

clone_size: .
v_call: TRBV6-6
j_call: TRBJ1-3
d_call: .
cdr3_nt: TGTGCCAGCACATTCTCTGGAAACACCATATATTTT
cdr3_aa: CASTFSGNTIYF

clone_size: .
v_call: TRBV27
j_call: TRBJ1-5
d_call: .
cdr3_nt: TGTGCCAGCAGGCCCACCGGCAGGGGAAGGGGTCAGCCCCAGCATTTT
cdr3_aa: CASRPTGRGRGQPQHF

clone_size: .
v_call: TRBV2
j_call: TRBJ1-2
d_call: .
cdr3_nt: TGTGCCAGCGCCGAGAGCTATGGCTACACCTTC
cdr3_aa: CASAESYGYTF

clone_size: .
v_call: TRBV2
j_call: TRBJ1-1
d_call: TRBD1
cdr3_nt: TGTGCCAGCAGGGGGGACAGAGCTTTATTGAGAGCTTTCTTT
cdr3_aa: CASRGDRALLRAFF

clone_size: once
v_call: TRBV28
j_call: TRBJ1-2
d_call: .
cdr3_nt: TGTGCCAGCAGTCTACAGGGAGTCTATGGCTACACCTTC
cdr3_aa: CASSLQGVYGYTF

clone_size: .
v_call: TRBV18
j_call: TRBJ2-6
d_call: .
cdr3_nt: TGTGCCAGCTCACCAGGAGTTGGGGCCAACGTCCTGACTTTC
cdr3_aa: CASSPGVGANVLTF

clone_size: .
v_call: TRBV7-2
j_call: TRBJ2-2
d_call: .
cdr3_nt: TGTGCCAGTACAGCTATCCCGAACACCGGGGAGCTGTTTTTT
cdr3_aa: CASTAIPNTGELFF